This TCR beta chain is from a study of OX40 agonist ivuxolimab in advanced cancers. For the study in its entirety: Ivuxolimab was a fully human IgG2 agonistic monoclonal antibody targeting the costimulatory receptor OX40 (CD134). Intravenous ivuxolimab was administered to patients every 2 weeks at six dose levels: 0.01, 0.1, 0.3, 1.5, 3 and 10 mg/kg. Among the roughly 52 dose-escalation patients, roughly 20 had hepatocellular carcinoma, 15 or so melanoma, 9 renal cell carcinoma and 9 head and neck cancer. In the dose-escalation cohort, approximately 82% of patients were male, and the mean age was roughly 60 years, with a range of 23 to 79. Patients were allowed to have had prior anti-PD-1, anti-PD-L1 or anti-CTLA-4 therapy, and around 40% of the dose-escalation patients had previously received checkpoint inhibitors. Partial responses occurred in three dose-escalation patients, of whom one had hepatocellular carcinoma and two had cutaneous melanoma. Peripheral TCRbeta sequencing aimed to test whether ivuxolimab altered TCR sequence diversity and caused clonal T-cell expansion. The paper reports the monotherapy dose-escalation portion (N = 52 patients) of the phase I ivuxolimab trial. What the authors observed across the whole study: Low levels of normalized T-cell clonal expansion were also shown by some nonresponding patients. After ivuxolimab, more expanded clones were found on average in CD8+ T cells than in CD4+ T cells. In the 0.1-3.0 mg/kg groups, partial responders were among the patients with the lowest normalized peripheral clonal expansion, particularly in CD8+ T cells. Antigen specificity was not determined for the clonally expanded peripheral T cells. At doses of 0.1 to 3.0 mg/kg, clonal expansion of both CD4+ and CD8+ T cells in blood was seen between baseline and week 6.

The trial excluded patients who had a history of autoimmune disease or were on systemic immunosuppression. In every dose cohort, peripheral blood was drawn for TCR sequencing at baseline, cycle 4 day 1, and cycle 7 day 1. The samples were taken from a phase I, first-in-human, multicenter, open-label dose-escalation trial of ivuxolimab. The trial enrolled adults with locally advanced or metastatic head and neck squamous cell, hepatocellular, melanoma or renal cell carcinoma. CD4+ and CD8+ T cells were sorted separately from peripheral blood before TCR sequencing. To sequence the TCRbeta CDR3 region, genomic DNA was isolated from the sorted cells. The immunoSEQ Assay was used to sequence the TCRbeta CDR3 regions. Not all clones reach the TCRdb copy of this immuneACCESS table, which keeps in-frame sequences only. Checked studies attribute under half of the gap to unresolved V genes and leave the rest unexplained. Here the sample has roughly 50,000 clones; approximately 78% occur a single time. The ten largest account for around 7% of the sample.

This clone has just a few counts. Its antigen target is currently unknown. No base quality values were provided; no much bigger clone lies one nucleotide off. CDR1 SGHRS and CDR2 YFSETQ were looked up in the germline V gene. Trimmed from V: 1 base; trimmed from J: 5 bases; junction bases lacking a gene match: 9. The CDR3 has 16 amino acids, counting the end cysteine and phenylalanine. The entry retains the CDR3 DNA only, 48 bases that are in frame from base 1. This receptor was taken from an adult with an advanced solid tumor such as melanoma, head and neck, liver or kidney cancer. Material: CD4+ or CD8+ T cells sorted from blood, obtained in a trial of the OX40 agonist ivuxolimab. The chain is encoded by TRBV5-1 joined to TRBJ2-1; the central 7 bases match TRBD1. CDR3 loop: CASSLSTRTGNNEQFF. The nucleotides are TGCGCCAGCAGCTTGTCAACCCGGACAGGAAACAATGAGCAGTTCTTC.